This TCR beta chain was identified during a study of beta chain features in type 1 diabetes. Study observations and caveats: Possibly, sequencing cDNA over-represented cells that had high TCR expression levels.

The authors reverse transcribed all of the isolated RNA, so sequencing captured expressed TCRB transcripts. Assay: immunoSEQ multiplex PCR; the TCRdb copy retains only in-frame clones and omits some. The sample contains approximately 300,000 clones, 8% to 13% of which appear only once. CD4+ naive, central memory, regulatory and stem cell-like memory subsets were isolated by sorting on CD45RO/CCR7/CD25/CD127/CD95/CD27. This clone was observed a handful of times. The antigen remains unidentified. This sequence originates from a woman aged 25-40 years in good health. The sequenced sample was naive CD4+ T cells from blood.

The CDR3 DNA sequence: TGCGCCAGCAGCCACGCGGGGGGGAAAGAGACCCAGTACTTC. Protein sequence: CASSHAGGKETQYF. This rearrangement joins TRBV4-3 to TRBJ2-5; 9 positions agree with TRBD2. J gave up 3 bases and V 3 bases, and 2 bases lay outside the gene matches. CDR1 and CDR2 (germline): LGHNA, YSLEER. The CDR3 is 14 amino acids.